These 2 T cell receptor beta chains were sequenced from one sample in a study of cytotoxic CD8 clonotypes in ibrutinib-treated CLL. Here immunoSEQ multiplex PCR was the method, and the copy in TCRdb shows in-frame clones only, minus some. The sample yields 110,000 to 150,000 clones, 70% to 80% seen once. This specimen consisted of PBMCs, obtained after 12 months of ibrutinib treatment. The receptors come from a human donor with chronic lymphocytic leukemia.

The rearrangement uses TRBV5-4 and TRBJ2-2; 8 nucleotides align to TRBD2. This CDR3 is 15 amino acids long. The germline CDR1 and CDR2 sequences are SGHNT and YYREEE (reference sequence). The junction had 6 bases not matched to a gene; V was cut back by 4 bases and J by 4 bases. The DNA of the CDR3 is TGTGCCAGCAGCAAAAGCGGGAGCAGCACCGGGGAGCTGTTTTTT. Its translation is CASSKSGSSTGELFF.

V usage is TRBV6-1 and J usage is TRBJ2-3; 12 bases align to TRBD2. Germline CDR1 and CDR2: MNHNS and SASEGT. The CDR3 has 20 amino acids. Losses at the gene ends were 3 bases for V and 1 base for J; bases not matched to a gene: 14. The CDR3 spells CASSERGGLAGLIRTDTQYF. The DNA for the CDR3 is TGTGCCAGCAGTGAGCGGGGGGGACTAGCGGGCCTAATCCGCACAGATACGCAGTATTTT.